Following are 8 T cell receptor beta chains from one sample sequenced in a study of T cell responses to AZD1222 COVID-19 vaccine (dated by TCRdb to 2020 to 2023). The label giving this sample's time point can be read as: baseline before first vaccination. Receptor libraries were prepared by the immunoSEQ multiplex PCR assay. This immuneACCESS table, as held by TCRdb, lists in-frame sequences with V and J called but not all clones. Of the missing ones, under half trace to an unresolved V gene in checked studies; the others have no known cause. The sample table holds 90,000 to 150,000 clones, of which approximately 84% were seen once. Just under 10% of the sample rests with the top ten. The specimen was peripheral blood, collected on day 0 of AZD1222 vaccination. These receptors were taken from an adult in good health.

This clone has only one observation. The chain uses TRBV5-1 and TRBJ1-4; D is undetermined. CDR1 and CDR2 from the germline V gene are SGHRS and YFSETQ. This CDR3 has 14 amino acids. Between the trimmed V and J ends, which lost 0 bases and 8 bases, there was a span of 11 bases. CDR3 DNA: TGCGCCAGCAGCTTGGGAGGCCTTCGGGAAAAACTGTTTTTT. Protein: CASSLGGLREKLFF.

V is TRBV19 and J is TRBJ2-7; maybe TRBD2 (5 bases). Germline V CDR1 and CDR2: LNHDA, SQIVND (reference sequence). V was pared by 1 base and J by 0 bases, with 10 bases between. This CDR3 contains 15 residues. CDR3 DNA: TGTGCCAGTAGTATAGCTCGGACTTCCTCCTACGAGCAGTACTTC. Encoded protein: CASSIARTSSYEQYF.

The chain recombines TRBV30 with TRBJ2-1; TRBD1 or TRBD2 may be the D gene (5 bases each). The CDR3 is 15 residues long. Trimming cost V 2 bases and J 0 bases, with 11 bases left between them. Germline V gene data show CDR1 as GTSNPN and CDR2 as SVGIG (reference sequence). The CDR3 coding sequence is TGTGCCTGGAGTTACGCAGGGAGCTCCTACAATGAGCAGTTCTTC. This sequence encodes CAWSYAGSSYNEQFF.

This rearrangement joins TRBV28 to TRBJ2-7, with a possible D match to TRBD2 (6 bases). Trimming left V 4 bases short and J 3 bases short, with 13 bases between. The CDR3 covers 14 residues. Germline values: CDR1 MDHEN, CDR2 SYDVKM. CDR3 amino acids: CASSSAGLNYEQYF. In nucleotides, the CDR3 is TGTGCCAGCAGTTCGGCGGGACTGAACTACGAGCAGTACTTC.

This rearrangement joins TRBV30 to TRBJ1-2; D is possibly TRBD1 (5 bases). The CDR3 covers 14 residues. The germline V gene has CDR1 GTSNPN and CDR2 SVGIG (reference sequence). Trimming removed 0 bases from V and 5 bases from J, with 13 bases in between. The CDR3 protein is CAWSVFGGRYGYTF. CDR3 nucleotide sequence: TGTGCCTGGAGTGTTTTCGGGGGGAGGTATGGCTACACCTTC.

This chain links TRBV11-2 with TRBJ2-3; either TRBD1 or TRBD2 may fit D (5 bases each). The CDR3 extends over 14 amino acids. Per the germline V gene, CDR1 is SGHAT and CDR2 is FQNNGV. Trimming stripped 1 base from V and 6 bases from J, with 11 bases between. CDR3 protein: CASSLGLGGDTQYF. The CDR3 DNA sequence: TGTGCCAGCAGCTTAGGGCTTGGGGGTGATACGCAGTATTTT.

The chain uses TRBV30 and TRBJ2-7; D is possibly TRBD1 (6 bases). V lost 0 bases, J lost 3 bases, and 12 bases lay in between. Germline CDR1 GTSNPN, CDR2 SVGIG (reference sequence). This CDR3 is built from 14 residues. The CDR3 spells CAWSVGGTNYEQYF. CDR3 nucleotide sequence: TGTGCCTGGAGTGTAGGGGGTACCAACTACGAGCAGTACTTC.

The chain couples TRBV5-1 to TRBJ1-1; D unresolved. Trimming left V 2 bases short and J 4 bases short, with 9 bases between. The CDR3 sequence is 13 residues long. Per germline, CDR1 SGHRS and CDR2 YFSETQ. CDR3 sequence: CASSFQDTTEAFF. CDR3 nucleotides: TGCGCCAGCAGCTTCCAAGACACCACTGAAGCTTTCTTT.